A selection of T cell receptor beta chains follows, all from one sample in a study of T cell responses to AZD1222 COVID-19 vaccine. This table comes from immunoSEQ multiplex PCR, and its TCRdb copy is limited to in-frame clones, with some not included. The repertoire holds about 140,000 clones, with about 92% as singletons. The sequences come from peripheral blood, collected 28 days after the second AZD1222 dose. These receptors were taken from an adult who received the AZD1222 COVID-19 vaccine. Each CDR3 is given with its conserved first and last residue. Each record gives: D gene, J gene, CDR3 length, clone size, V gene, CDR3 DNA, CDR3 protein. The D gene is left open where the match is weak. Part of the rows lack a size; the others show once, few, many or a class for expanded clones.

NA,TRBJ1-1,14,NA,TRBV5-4,TGTGCCAGCAGACCGGGGGGCATGAACACTGAAGCTTTCTTT,CASRPGGMNTEAFF
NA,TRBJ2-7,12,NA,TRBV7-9,TGTGCCAGCAGTCGACAGTCCTACGAGCAGTACTTC,CASSRQSYEQYF
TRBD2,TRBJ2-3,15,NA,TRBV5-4,TGTGCCAGCAGCCCGACTAGCGGGATAACAGATACGCAGTATTTT,CASSPTSGITDTQYF
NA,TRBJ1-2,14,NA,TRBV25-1,TGTGCCAGCAGCCTCAGCGGAGGTAACTATGGCTACACCTTC,CASSLSGGNYGYTF
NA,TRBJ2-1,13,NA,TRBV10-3,TGTGCCATCAGTGAGCGAGGGGACAATGAGCAGTTCTTC,CAISERGDNEQFF
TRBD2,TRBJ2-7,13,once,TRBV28,TGTGCCAGTTGGACTAGCGGGAGAAACGAGCAGTACTTC,CASWTSGRNEQYF
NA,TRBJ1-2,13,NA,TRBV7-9,TGTGCCAGCAGCTTGAGACAAGAAAATGGCTACACCTTC,CASSLRQENGYTF
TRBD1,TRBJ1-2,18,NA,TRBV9,TGTGCCAGCAGCATCCCGAAATCAGGGGGCGAGACGAACTATGGCTACACCTTC,CASSIPKSGGETNYGYTF
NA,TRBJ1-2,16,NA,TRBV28,TGTGCCAGCAGTTTCGTGGGCCCATTAGCTAACTATGGCTACACCTTC,CASSFVGPLANYGYTF
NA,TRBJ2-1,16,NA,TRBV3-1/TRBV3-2,TGTGCCAGCAGCCAAGGAAGGGGGAGGGGATACAATGAGCAGTTCTTC,CASSQGRGRGYNEQFF
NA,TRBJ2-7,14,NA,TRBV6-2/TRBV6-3,TGTGCCAGCAGTTATCGCGGGATGCGCTACGAGCAGTACTTC,CASSYRGMRYEQYF
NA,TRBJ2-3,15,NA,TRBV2,TGTGCCACACAATTCCAAGGCGGTCCCACAGATACGCAGTATTTT,CATQFQGGPTDTQYF
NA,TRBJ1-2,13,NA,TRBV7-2,TGTGCCAGCAGCTTACTGGACAGCTATGGCTACACCTTC,CASSLLDSYGYTF
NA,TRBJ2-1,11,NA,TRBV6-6,TGTGCCAGCAGAAATAGGAATGAGCAGTTCTTC,CASRNRNEQFF
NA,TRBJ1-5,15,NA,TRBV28,TGTGCCAGCAGTTTATACGCCACGGCCCTCAAGGCCCAGCATTTT,CASSLYATALKAQHF
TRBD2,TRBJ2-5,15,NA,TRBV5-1,TGCGCCAGCAGGAATGGACTAGCGGGACAAGAGACCCAGTACTTC,CASRNGLAGQETQYF
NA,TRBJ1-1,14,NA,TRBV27,TGTGCCAGCAGTTTATACGGGAGGAACACTGAAGCTTTCTTT,CASSLYGRNTEAFF
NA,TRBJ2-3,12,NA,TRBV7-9,TGTGCCAGCAGCACCCGATCAGATACGCAGTATTTT,CASSTRSDTQYF
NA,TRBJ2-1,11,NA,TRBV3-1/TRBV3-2,TGTGCCAGCAGCCAAGGAAAGGAGCAGTTCTTC,CASSQGKEQFF
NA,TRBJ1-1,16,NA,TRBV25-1,TGTGCCAGCAGTGAAGGGGACGGGAAGGGAAACACTGAAGCTTTCTTT,CASSEGDGKGNTEAFF
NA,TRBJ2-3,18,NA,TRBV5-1,TGCGCCAGCAGCTTGGAAGGTCGGGGTTATGGGGGCACAGATACGCAGTATTTT,CASSLEGRGYGGTDTQYF
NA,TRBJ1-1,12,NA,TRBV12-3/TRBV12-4,TGTGCCAGCAGCACTTTGCCGGGGATGGCTTTCTTT,CASSTLPGMAFF
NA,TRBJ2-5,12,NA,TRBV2,TGTGCCAGCAAGGCAGATGTGGGGACCCAGTACTTC,CASKADVGTQYF
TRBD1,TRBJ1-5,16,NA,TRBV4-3,TGCGCCAGCAGCCCCGCCTCTAGACAGGGAAATCAGCCCCAGCATTTT,CASSPASRQGNQPQHF
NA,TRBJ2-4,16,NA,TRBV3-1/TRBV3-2,TGTGCCAGCAGCCAGAACCATCTGGGGTTAAGATCCATTCAGTACTTC,CASSQNHLGLRSIQYF
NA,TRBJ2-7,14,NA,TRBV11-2,TGTGCCAGCAGCTTGGGACGGACCTCCTACGAGCAGTACTTC,CASSLGRTSYEQYF
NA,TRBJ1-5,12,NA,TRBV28,TGTGCCAGCCGACGGATCAATCAGCCCCAGCATTTT,CASRRINQPQHF
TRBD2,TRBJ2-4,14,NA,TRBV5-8,TGTGCCAGCACCCCGGGACTAGCTAGGGACATTCAGTACTTC,CASTPGLARDIQYF
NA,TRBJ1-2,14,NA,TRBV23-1,TGCGCCAGCGCCAAAGAGACCCCTAACTATGGCTACACCTTC,CASAKETPNYGYTF
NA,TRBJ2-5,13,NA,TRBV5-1,TGCGCCAGCAGCTTGGGGGCCCGAGAGACCCAGTACTTC,CASSLGARETQYF
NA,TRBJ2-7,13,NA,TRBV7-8,TGTGCCAGCAGCCGGGGCGGTTCCTACGAGCAGTACTTC,CASSRGGSYEQYF
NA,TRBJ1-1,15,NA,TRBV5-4,TGTGCCAGCAGCTGGGAGGGGGGGTGGAACACTGAAGCTTTCTTT,CASSWEGGWNTEAFF
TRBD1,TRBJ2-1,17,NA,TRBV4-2,TGTGCCAGCAGCCAAGAGGGAACAGGGGGCTTCTACAATGAGCAGTTCTTC,CASSQEGTGGFYNEQFF
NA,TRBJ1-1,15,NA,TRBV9,TGTGCCAGCAGCGTCCTAGCAGGGATGAACACTGAAGCTTTCTTT,CASSVLAGMNTEAFF
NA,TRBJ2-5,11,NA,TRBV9,TGTGCCAGCAGCGGACAAGAGACCCAGTACTTC,CASSGQETQYF
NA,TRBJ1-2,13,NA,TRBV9,TGTGCCAGCAGCGTAGGTCCTAACTATGGCTACACCTTC,CASSVGPNYGYTF
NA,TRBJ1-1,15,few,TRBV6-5,TGTGCCAGCAGCCGGACAGCCGCTCTTGGAACTGAAGCTTTCTTT,CASSRTAALGTEAFF
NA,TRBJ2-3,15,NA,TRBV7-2,TGTGCCAGCAGCGGCAGGGGGGGCCCTACAGATACGCAGTATTTT,CASSGRGGPTDTQYF
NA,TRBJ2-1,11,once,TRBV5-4,TGTGCCAGCAGCACCAGCCATGAGCAGTTCTTC,CASSTSHEQFF
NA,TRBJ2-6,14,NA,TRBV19,TGTGCCAGTATCCCACGGGCTGGGGCCAACGTCCTGACTTTC,CASIPRAGANVLTF
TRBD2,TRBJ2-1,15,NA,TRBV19,TGTGCCAGTAGTATAAGCAGCGGGATCTACAATGAGCAGTTCTTC,CASSISSGIYNEQFF
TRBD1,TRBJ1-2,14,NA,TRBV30,TGTGCCTGGAGTGGCGGGACAGTGATTAATGGCTACACCTTC,CAWSGGTVINGYTF
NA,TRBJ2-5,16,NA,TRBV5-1,TGCGCCAGCAGCTTCGTCACAGCTAGAACTCAAGAGACCCAGTACTTC,CASSFVTARTQETQYF
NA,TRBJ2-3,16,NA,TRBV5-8,TGTGCCAGCAGCTTGTCGCCAGATCAACGCACAGATACGCAGTATTTT,CASSLSPDQRTDTQYF
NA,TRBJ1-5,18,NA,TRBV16,TGTGCCAGCAGCCAATCCCTTTTCAGGGGTCGGGACAATCAGCCCCAGCATTTT,CASSQSLFRGRDNQPQHF
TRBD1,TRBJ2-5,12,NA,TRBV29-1,TGCAGCGCCGCTACAGGGGAAGAGACCCAGTACTTC,CSAATGEETQYF
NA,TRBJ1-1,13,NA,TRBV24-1,TGTGCCACCAGTGATCCCTTTTCCGAACGGGCTTTCTTT,CATSDPFSERAFF
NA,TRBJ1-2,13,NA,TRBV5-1,TGCGCCAGCAGCTTCCAGTTCAACTATGGCTACACCTTC,CASSFQFNYGYTF
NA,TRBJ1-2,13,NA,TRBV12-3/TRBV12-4,TGTGCCAGCAGAAGTTGGGGAGAGTATGGCTACACCTTC,CASRSWGEYGYTF
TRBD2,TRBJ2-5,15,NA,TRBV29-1,TGCAGCGTTGAAGGGGGTCTAGCGGTTCCAGAGACCCAGTACTTC,CSVEGGLAVPETQYF
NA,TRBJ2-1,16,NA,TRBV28,TGTGCCAGCAGTTTAGGCGGGGTTCGCTCCTACAATGAGCAGTTCTTC,CASSLGGVRSYNEQFF
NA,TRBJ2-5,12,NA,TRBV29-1,TGCAGCGTTCTCGGCCTAGGTGAGACCCAGTACTTC,CSVLGLGETQYF
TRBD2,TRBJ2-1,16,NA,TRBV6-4,TGTGCCAGCAGTGACTCGGGCGGGAGTGGTTTCAATGAGCAGTTCTTC,CASSDSGGSGFNEQFF
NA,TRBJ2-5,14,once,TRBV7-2,TGTGCCAGCAGCTGGGTAGCGGACCAAGAGACCCAGTACTTC,CASSWVADQETQYF
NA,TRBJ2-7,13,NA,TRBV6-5,TGTGCCAGCAGTCTCGGACAGACCTACGAGCAGTACTTC,CASSLGQTYEQYF
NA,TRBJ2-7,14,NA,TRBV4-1,TGCGCCAGCAGCCAAGCGTCGGCCACCTACGAGCAGTACTTC,CASSQASATYEQYF
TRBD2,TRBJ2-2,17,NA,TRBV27,TGTGCCAGCAGACCAGGACTAGCGGGAGGGCCCACCGGGGAGCTGTTTTTT,CASRPGLAGGPTGELFF